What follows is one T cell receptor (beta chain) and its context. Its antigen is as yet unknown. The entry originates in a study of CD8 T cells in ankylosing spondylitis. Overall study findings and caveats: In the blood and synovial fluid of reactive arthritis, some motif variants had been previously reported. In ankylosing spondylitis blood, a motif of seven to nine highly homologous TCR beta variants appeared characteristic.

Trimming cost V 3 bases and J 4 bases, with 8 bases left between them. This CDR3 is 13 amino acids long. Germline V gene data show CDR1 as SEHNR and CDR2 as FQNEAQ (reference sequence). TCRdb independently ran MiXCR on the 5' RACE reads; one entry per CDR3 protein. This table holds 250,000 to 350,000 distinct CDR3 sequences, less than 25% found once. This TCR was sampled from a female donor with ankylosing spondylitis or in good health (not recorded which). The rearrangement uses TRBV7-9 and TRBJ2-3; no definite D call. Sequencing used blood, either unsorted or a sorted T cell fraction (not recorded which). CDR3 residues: CASSLVRPDTQYF. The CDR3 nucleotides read TGTGCCAGCAGCTTGGTTCGGCCAGATACGCAGTATTTT.